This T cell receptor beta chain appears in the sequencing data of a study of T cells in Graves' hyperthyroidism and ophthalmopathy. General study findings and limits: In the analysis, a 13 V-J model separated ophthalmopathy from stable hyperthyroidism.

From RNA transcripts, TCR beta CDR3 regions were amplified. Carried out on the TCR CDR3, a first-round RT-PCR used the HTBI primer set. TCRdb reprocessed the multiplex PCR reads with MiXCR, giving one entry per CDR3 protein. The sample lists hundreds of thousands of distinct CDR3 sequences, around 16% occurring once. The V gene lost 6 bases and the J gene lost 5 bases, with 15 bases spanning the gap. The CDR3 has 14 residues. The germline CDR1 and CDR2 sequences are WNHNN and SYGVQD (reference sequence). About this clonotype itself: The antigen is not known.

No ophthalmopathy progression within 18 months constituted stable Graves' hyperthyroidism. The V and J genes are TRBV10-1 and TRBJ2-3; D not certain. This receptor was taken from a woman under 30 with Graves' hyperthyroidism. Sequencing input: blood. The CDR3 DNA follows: TGCGCCAGCAGGGCCGGGCCCTCGGGAGATACGCAGTATTTT. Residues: CASRAGPSGDTQYF.